One and the same sample provided the 15 T cell receptor beta chains below, sequenced in a study of post-analysis software for immune sequencing data. The TCR beta cDNA libraries contained unique molecular identifiers. TCRdb re-called the PCR reads through MiXCR, storing one row per CDR3 protein. The sample shows a few hundred thousand distinct CDR3 sequences, approximately 42% of them seen only once. Notes on the study in general: Among roughly 5 TRBV segments more frequent in patients than controls were TRBV5-6, TRBV5-1 and TRBV20-1.

Antigen specificity for these receptors is unknown. The sample comprised blood. Receptors were obtained from a girl aged 2-10 years with multiple sclerosis.

The rearrangement uses TRBV5-1 and TRBJ2-7; D remains unclear. The J call may be incorrect, as the DNA end agrees better with TRBJ2-5. In germline, CDR1 is SGHRS, CDR2 YFSETQ. There are 13 residues in the CDR3. The CDR3 sequence is CASKIYGSETQYF. The CDR3 bases are TGCGCCAGCAAGATCTACGGAAGCGAGACCCAGTACTTC.

The rearrangement joins TRBV7-3 to TRBJ2-6; weak D call: TRBD2 (6 bases). CDR3 length: 16 residues. Between the trimmed V and J ends, which lost 6 bases and 2 bases, there was a span of 14 bases. Germline V CDR1 and CDR2: SGHTA, FQGTGA. The CDR3 spells CASRVLTRAGANVLTF. The CDR3 bases are TGTGCCAGCAGGGTCTTGACTAGGGCTGGGGCCAACGTCCTGACTTTC.

The V call is TRBV12-3 or TRBV12-4, the J call TRBJ1-2; TRBD1 might be the D (5 bases). V lost 7 bases, J lost 8 bases, and 17 bases lay in between. The length of the CDR3 is 13 residues. CDR3 loop: CASKLRGLEGYTF. The CDR3 DNA reads TGTGCCAGCAAACTGAGGGGACTTGAAGGCTACACCTTC.

The chain has TRBV6-1 and TRBJ2-7; D gene uncertain. V lost 2 bases and J 7 bases, leaving 12 bases between the germline ends. Germline V gene sequence: CDR1 MNHNS, CDR2 SASEGT. The length of the CDR3 is 13 residues. CDR3 sequence reads: CASSERPSREQYF. The CDR3 DNA follows: TGTGCCAGCAGTGAACGACCCTCGCGGGAGCAGTACTTC.

V gene TRBV18 combines with J gene TRBJ2-1; a weak D match, TRBD2 (6 bases). V lost 5 bases, J lost 5 bases, and 13 bases lay in between. This CDR3 spans 14 amino acids. Germline V gene data show CDR1 as KGHSH and CDR2 as LQKENI. CDR3 amino acids: CASSIKWTNNEQFF. DNA for the CDR3: TGTGCCAGCTCAATAAAGTGGACTAACAATGAGCAGTTCTTC. The full variable domain, rest sourced from reference TRBV18 and TRBJ2-1, is NAGVMQNPRHLVRRRGQEARLRCSPMKGHSHVYWYRQLPEEGLKFMVYLQKENIIDESGMPKERFSAEFPKEGPSILRIQQVVRGDSAAYFCASSIKWTNNEQFFGPGTRLTVL.

The chain has TRBV20-1 and TRBJ2-1; 16 bases map to TRBD2. The CDR3 extends over 20 amino acids. V gave up 1 base and J gave up 2 bases; unmatched junction bases: 11. Per germline, CDR1 DFQATT and CDR2 SNEGSKA (reference sequence). The CDR3 DNA sequence: TGCAGTGCTAGAGCGCTAGGGACTAGCGGGAGGGCCACCCCCTACAATGAGCAGTTCTTC. Translated, it gives CSARALGTSGRATPYNEQFF.

A few counts support this clonotype. The chain carries TRBV7-8 and TRBJ2-1; 14 positions agree with TRBD2. There are 21 residues in the CDR3. Germline loops: CDR1 SGHVS, CDR2 FQNEAQ. V shed 3 bases, J shed 7 bases, and the junction held 20 bases outside the gene matches. The CDR3 sequence is CASSFGLAGGFGGGRLNEQFF. DNA of the CDR3: TGTGCCAGCAGCTTCGGACTAGCGGGAGGTTTTGGTGGGGGTAGACTTAATGAGCAGTTCTTC.

This rearrangement joins TRBV6-6 to TRBJ2-3; 14 nucleotides align to TRBD2. CDR1 and CDR2 from the germline V gene are MNHNY and SVGAGI (reference sequence). The CDR3 contains 15 residues. V lost 5 bases, J lost 4 bases, and 2 bases stayed unmatched. CDR3 sequence: CASSRGLAGADTQYF. The CDR3 nucleotides read TGTGCCAGCAGTCGGGGACTAGCGGGAGCAGATACGCAGTATTTT.

In its sample, this clonotype was seen a few times. V usage is TRBV7-2 and J usage is TRBJ2-1; D gene uncertain. V lost 5 bases and J lost 6, with 2 bases in between. Germline CDR1 reads SGHTA; CDR2 reads FQGNSA. This CDR3 region has 10 residues. CDR3 DNA sequence: TGTGCCAGCAGCCGCAATGAGCAGTTCTTC. It translates to CASSRNEQFF.

V and J are TRBV12-3 or TRBV12-4 and TRBJ2-7; D might be TRBD2 (6 bases). CDR3 length: 12 amino acids. V lost 4 bases, J lost 5 bases, and 9 bases lay in between. CDR3: CASSYGGNEQYF. The CDR3 nucleotides are TGTGCCAGCAGTTATGGGGGGAACGAGCAGTACTTC.

The chain uses TRBV9 and TRBJ2-3, with TRBD1 matching over 7 bases. CDR3 length: 17 residues. V trimming: 3 bases; J trimming: 3 bases; junction bases outside the gene matches: 13. Germline values: CDR1 SGDLS, CDR2 YYNGEE. For the CDR3, the DNA is TGTGCCAGCAGCGCCAAGCCGAGGACAGGAATAACAGATACGCAGTATTTT. It codes for CASSAKPRTGITDTQYF.

The chain combines TRBV5-1 with TRBJ2-5; perhaps D is TRBD1 or TRBD2 (6 bases each). This CDR3 is built from 15 residues. V shed 2 bases and J shed 2 bases, with 13 bases lying between them. Germline V gene sequence: CDR1 SGHRS, CDR2 YFSETQ. The CDR3 region is CASSFGGTKQETQYF. The CDR3 region has the DNA TGCGCCAGCAGCTTTGGGGGGACAAAGCAAGAGACCCAGTACTTC.

This clonotype was detected a few times. The rearrangement joins TRBV29-1 to TRBJ1-1; possible D gene TRBD1, 5 bases. The CDR3 has 11 amino acids. Germline V CDR1 and CDR2: SQVTM, ANQGSEA. Trimming shortened V by 6 bases and J by 5 bases, and 10 bases separated the two germline ends. The CDR3 sequence: CSVVGVTEAFF. For the CDR3, the DNA is TGCAGCGTAGTAGGGGTGACTGAAGCTTTCTTT.

CDR3 sequence reads: CASSLYPGQGVSYEQYF. The CDR3 DNA reads TGTGCCAGCAGTTTATATCCGGGACAGGGGGTATCCTACGAGCAGTACTTC. This rearrangement joins TRBV27 to TRBJ2-7, with TRBD1 identical over 11 bases. Germline CDR1 reads MNHEY; CDR2 reads SMNVEV (reference sequence). V lost 1 base and J lost 1; bases outside the gene matches: 6. The CDR3 runs to 17 residues.

V usage is TRBV5-1 and J usage is TRBJ2-1; 10 positions match TRBD1. After removal of 0 bases from V and 9 bases from J, the junction contained 12 bases not matched to a gene. This CDR3 has 17 residues. Looked up from germline, CDR1 is SGHRS and CDR2 is YFSETQ. CDR3 coding DNA: TGCGCCAGCAGCTTGGGAATGAGGACAGGGGGGGTCAGTGAGCAGTTCTTC. This codes for CASSLGMRTGGVSEQFF.